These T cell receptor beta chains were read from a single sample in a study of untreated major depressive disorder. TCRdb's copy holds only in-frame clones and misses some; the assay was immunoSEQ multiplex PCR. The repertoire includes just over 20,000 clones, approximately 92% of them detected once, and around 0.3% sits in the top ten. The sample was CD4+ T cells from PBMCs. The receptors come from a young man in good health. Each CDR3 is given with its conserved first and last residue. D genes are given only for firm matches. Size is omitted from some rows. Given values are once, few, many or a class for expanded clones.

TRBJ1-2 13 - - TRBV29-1 CSVGKGNRYGYTF TGCAGCGTTGGGAAGGGGAATCGGTATGGCTACACCTTC
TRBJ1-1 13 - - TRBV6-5 CASSLLARTEAFF TGTGCCAGCAGCCTCCTCGCTAGGACTGAAGCTTTCTTT
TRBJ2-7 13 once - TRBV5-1 CASSSDPSYEQYF TGCGCCAGCAGCTCGGACCCCTCCTACGAGCAGTACTTC
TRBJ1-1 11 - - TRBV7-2 CASSSTAKAFF TGTGCCAGCAGCTCGACAGCTAAAGCTTTCTTT
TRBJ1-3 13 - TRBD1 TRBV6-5 CASSRQGGNTIYF TGTGCCAGCAGTCGACAGGGTGGAAACACCATATATTTT
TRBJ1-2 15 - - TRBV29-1 CSVEDREGPNYGYTF TGCAGCGTTGAAGATCGGGAGGGACCTAACTATGGCTACACCTTC
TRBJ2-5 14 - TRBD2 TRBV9 CASSDVGGREAQYF TGTGCCAGCAGCGATGTGGGCGGCCGGGAGGCCCAGTACTTC
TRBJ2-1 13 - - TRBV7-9 CASSQTGGLEQFF TGTGCCAGCAGCCAAACCGGGGGCCTTGAGCAGTTCTTC
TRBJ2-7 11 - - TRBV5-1 CASSFNYEQYF TGCGCCAGCAGCTTCAACTACGAGCAGTACTTC
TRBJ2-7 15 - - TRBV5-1 CASSLGPPRSYEQYF TGCGCCAGCAGCTTGGGTCCCCCTCGCTCCTACGAGCAGTACTTC
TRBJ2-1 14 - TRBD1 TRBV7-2 CASRGQGVSNEQFF TGTGCCAGCAGAGGACAGGGAGTGAGTAATGAGCAGTTCTTC
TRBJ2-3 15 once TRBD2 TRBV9 CASSVGGGLTDTQYF TGTGCCAGCAGCGTAGGCGGGGGGCTCACAGATACGCAGTATTTT
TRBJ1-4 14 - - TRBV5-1 CASSFGGVDEKLFF TGCGCCAGCAGCTTCGGGGGTGTCGACGAAAAACTGTTTTTT
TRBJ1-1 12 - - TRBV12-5 CASGLVHTEAFF TGTGCTAGTGGTTTGGTACACACTGAAGCTTTCTTT
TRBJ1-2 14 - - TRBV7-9 CASSLSAGVAGYTF TGTGCCAGCAGCTTATCGGCAGGGGTTGCTGGCTACACCTTC
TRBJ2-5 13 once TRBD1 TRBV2 CASSEQGPETQYF TGTGCCAGCAGCGAACAGGGGCCGGAGACCCAGTACTTC
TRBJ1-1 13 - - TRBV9 CASSEVTWSEAFF TGTGCCAGCAGCGAGGTCACGTGGTCTGAAGCTTTCTTT
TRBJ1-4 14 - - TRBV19 CASSAGPPNEKLFF TGTGCCAGTAGTGCGGGGCCGCCTAATGAAAAACTGTTTTTT
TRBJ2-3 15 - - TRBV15 CATSTFEWARDTQYF TGTGCCACCAGCACCTTCGAGTGGGCCAGAGATACGCAGTATTTT
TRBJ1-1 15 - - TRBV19 CASSRGIRGGTEAFF TGTGCCAGTAGTAGAGGTATCAGGGGAGGTACTGAAGCTTTCTTT
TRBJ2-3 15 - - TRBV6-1 CASNPLAAFGDTQYF TGTGCCAGCAATCCACTGGCAGCCTTCGGGGATACGCAGTATTTT
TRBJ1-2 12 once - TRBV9 CASSRDGYGYTF TGTGCCAGCAGCCGGGACGGGTATGGCTACACCTTC
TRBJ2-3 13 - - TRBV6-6 CASSRPSQDTQYF TGTGCCAGCAGCCGCCCCTCCCAAGATACGCAGTATTTT
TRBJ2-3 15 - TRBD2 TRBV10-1 CASRTLAGVTDTQYF TGCGCCAGCAGAACACTAGCGGGAGTGACAGATACGCAGTATTTT
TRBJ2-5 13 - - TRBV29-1 CSVEVARRETQYF TGCAGCGTTGAAGTCGCTAGAAGAGAGACCCAGTACTTC
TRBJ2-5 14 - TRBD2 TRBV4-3 CASSQGLAGETQYF TGCGCCAGCAGCCAGGGACTAGCGGGAGAGACCCAGTACTTC
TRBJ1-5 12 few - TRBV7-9 CASSPGAGPQHF TGTGCCAGCAGCCCTGGCGCTGGGCCCCAGCATTTT
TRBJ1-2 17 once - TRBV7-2 CASSLVDLRSGNYGYTF TGTGCCAGCAGCTTAGTGGATCTCCGGTCAGGGAACTATGGCTACACCTTC
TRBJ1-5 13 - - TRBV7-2 CASSSGHSQPQHF TGTGCCAGCAGCTCCGGTCACAGTCAGCCCCAGCATTTT
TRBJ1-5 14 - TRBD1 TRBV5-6 CASNTRGINQPQHF TGTGCCAGCAATACCAGGGGGATCAATCAGCCCCAGCATTTT
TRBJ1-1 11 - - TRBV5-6 CASSVATEAFF TGTGCCAGCAGCGTGGCCACTGAAGCTTTCTTT
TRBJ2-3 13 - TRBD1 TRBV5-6 CASNRQGPDTQYF TGTGCCAGCAACCGACAGGGGCCAGATACGCAGTATTTT
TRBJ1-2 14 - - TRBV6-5 CASKVTAGNYGYTF TGTGCCAGCAAAGTTACGGCGGGAAACTATGGCTACACCTTC
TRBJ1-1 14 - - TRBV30 CAWSVVGPGTEAFF TGTGCCTGGAGTGTGGTTGGCCCGGGCACTGAAGCTTTCTTT
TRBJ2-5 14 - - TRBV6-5 CASSYALYQETQYF TGTGCCAGCAGTTACGCCCTGTACCAAGAGACCCAGTACTTC
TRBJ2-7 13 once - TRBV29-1 CSVEVASPFEQYF TGCAGCGTTGAAGTTGCTTCCCCGTTTGAGCAGTACTTC
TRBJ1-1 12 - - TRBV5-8 CASTGGRTEAFF TGTGCCAGCACTGGGGGTCGGACTGAAGCTTTCTTT
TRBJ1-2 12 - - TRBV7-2 CASSLVGFGYTF TGTGCCAGCAGCTTAGTAGGGTTTGGCTACACCTTC
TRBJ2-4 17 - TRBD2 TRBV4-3 CASSHEGLAGTLNIQYF TGCGCCAGCAGCCACGAAGGACTAGCGGGAACCTTAAACATTCAGTACTTC
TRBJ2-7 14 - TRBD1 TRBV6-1 CASSEGTGSYEQYF TGTGCCAGCAGTGAAGGGACAGGGTCCTACGAGCAGTACTTC
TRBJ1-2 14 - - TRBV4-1 CASSQPGRSYGYTF TGCGCCAGCAGCCAACCAGGGAGATCCTATGGCTACACCTTC
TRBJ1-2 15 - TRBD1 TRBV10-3 CAISVPGQSNYGYTF TGTGCCATCAGTGTACCGGGACAGAGCAACTATGGCTACACCTTC
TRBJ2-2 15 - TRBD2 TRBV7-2 CASSRGLLDTGELFF TGTGCCAGCAGCCGGGGACTACTCGACACCGGGGAGCTGTTTTTT
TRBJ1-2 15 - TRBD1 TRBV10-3 CAISIQGSVGYGYTF TGTGCCATCAGCATACAGGGGTCGGTGGGCTATGGCTACACCTTC
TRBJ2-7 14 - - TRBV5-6 CASSRTPGFYEQYF TGTGCCAGCAGCCGGACACCTGGGTTCTACGAGCAGTACTTC
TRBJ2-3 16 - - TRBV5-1 CASSLALGDRTDTQYF TGCGCCAGCAGCTTGGCCTTGGGAGACCGCACAGATACGCAGTATTTT
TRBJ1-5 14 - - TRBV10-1 CASNRGGSNQPQHF TGCGCCAGCAATCGGGGCGGTAGCAATCAGCCCCAGCATTTT
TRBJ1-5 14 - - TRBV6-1 CASSEAIRDQPQHF TGTGCCAGCAGCGAGGCCATCAGGGATCAGCCCCAGCATTTT
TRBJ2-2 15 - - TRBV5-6 CASSLAGTPTGELFF TGTGCCAGCAGCTTGGCGGGTACCCCTACCGGGGAGCTGTTTTTT
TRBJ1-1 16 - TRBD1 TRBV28 CASSPGQGRGGTEAFF TGTGCCAGCAGCCCTGGACAGGGAAGGGGAGGCACTGAAGCTTTCTTT
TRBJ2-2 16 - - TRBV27 CASSLSPPLNTGELFF TGTGCCAGCAGTTTATCACCACCCTTGAACACCGGGGAGCTGTTTTTT
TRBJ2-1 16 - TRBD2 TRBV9 CASSEASGRAYNEQFF TGTGCCAGCAGCGAGGCTAGCGGGAGGGCCTACAATGAGCAGTTCTTC
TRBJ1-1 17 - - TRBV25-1 CASRDEFRGGVNTEAFF TGTGCCAGCAGAGATGAATTCAGGGGAGGGGTGAACACTGAAGCTTTCTTT
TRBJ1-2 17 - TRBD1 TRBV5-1 CASSLGFRDSPNYGYTF TGCGCCAGCAGCTTGGGGTTCAGGGACAGCCCTAACTATGGCTACACCTTC
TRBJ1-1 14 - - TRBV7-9 CASSFGGSHTEAFF TGTGCCAGCAGCTTCGGAGGGTCCCACACTGAAGCTTTCTTT
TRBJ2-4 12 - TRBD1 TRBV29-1 CSAGTGVYIQYF TGCAGCGCCGGGACAGGGGTGTACATTCAGTACTTC
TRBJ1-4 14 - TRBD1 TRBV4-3 CASSQPDRGAGLFF TGCGCCAGCAGCCAACCCGACAGGGGGGCTGGACTGTTTTTT
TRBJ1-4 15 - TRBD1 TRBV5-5 CASSSQGAPGEKLFF TGTGCCAGCAGCTCTCAGGGGGCGCCCGGTGAAAAACTGTTTTTT
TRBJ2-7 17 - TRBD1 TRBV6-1 CASSVTLPGQGAWEQYF TGTGCCAGCAGTGTTACCCTACCGGGACAGGGGGCGTGGGAGCAGTACTTC
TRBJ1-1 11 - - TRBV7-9 CASGFSNEAFF TGTGCCAGCGGATTCAGCAATGAAGCTTTCTTT